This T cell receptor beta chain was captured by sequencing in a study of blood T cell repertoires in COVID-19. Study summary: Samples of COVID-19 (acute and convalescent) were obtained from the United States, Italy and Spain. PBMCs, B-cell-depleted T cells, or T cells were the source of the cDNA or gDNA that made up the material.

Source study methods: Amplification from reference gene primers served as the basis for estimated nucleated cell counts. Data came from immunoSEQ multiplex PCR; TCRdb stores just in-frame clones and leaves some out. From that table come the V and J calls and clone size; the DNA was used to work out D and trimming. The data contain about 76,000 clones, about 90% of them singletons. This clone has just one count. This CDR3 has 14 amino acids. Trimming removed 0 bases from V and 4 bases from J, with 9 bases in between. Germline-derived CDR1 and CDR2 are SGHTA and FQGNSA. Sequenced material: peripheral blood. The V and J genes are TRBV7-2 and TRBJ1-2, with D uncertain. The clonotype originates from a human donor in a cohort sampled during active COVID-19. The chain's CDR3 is CASSLAGATYGYTF. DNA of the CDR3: TGTGCCAGCAGCTTAGCAGGAGCTACCTATGGCTACACCTTC.